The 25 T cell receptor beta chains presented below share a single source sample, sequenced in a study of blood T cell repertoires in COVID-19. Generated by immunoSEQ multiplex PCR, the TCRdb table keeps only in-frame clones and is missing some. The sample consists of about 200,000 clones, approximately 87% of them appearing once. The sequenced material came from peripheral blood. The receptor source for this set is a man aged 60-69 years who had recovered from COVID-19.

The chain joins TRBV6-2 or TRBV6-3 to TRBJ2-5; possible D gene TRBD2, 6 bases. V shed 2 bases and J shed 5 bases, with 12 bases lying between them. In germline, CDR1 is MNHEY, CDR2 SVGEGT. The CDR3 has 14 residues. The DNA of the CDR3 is TGTGCCAGCAGTTACCGGGGACTCGGGGAGACCCAGTACTTC. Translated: CASSYRGLGETQYF.

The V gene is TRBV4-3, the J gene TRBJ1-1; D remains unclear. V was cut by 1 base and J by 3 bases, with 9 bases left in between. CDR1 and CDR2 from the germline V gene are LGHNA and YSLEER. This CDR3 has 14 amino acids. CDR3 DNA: TGCGCCAGCAGCCAAGGGGCAGTGTACACTGAAGCTTTCTTT. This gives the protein CASSQGAVYTEAFF.

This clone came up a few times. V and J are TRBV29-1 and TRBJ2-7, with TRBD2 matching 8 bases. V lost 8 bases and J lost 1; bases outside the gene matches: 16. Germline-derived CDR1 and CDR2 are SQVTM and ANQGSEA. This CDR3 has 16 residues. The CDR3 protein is CSTRLARGPDSYEQYF. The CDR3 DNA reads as TGCAGCACCAGACTAGCGCGGGGCCCCGATTCCTACGAGCAGTACTTC.

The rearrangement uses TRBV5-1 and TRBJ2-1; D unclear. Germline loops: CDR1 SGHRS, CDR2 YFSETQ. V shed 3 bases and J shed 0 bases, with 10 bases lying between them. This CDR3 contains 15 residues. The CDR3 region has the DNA TGCGCCAGCAGCTCAACTACCGACTCCTACAATGAGCAGTTCTTC. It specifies CASSSTTDSYNEQFF.

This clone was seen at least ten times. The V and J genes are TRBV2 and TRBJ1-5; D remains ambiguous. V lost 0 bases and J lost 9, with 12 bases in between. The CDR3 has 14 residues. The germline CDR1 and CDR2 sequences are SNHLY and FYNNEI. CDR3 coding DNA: TGTGCCAGCAGTGAAGCGTTAAACGTCGGGCCCCAGCATTTT. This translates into CASSEALNVGPQHF.

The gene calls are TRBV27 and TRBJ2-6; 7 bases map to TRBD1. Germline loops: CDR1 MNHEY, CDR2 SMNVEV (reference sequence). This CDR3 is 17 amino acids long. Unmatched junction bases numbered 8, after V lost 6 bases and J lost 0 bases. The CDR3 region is CASSRTGTSSGANVLTF. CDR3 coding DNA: TGTGCCAGCAGCAGGACAGGAACCAGCTCTGGGGCCAACGTCCTGACTTTC. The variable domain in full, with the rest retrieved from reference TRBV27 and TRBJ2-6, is EAQVTQNPRYLITVTGKKLTVTCSQNMNHEYMSWYRQDPGLGLRQIYYSMNVEVTDKGDVPEGYKVSRKEKRNFPLILESPSPNQTSLYFCASSRTGTSSGANVLTFGAGSRLTVL.

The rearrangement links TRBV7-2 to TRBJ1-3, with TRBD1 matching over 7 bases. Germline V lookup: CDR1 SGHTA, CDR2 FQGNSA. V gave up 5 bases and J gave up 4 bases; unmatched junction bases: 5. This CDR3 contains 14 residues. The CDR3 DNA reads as TGTGCCAGCAGCAGCCAGGACAGGGGAAACACCATATATTTT. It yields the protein CASSSQDRGNTIYF.

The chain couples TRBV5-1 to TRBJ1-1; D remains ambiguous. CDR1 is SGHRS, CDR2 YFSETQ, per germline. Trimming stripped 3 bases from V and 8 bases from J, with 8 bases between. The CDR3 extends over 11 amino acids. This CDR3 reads CASSSVREAFF. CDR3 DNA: TGCGCCAGCAGCTCCGTCCGGGAAGCTTTCTTT.

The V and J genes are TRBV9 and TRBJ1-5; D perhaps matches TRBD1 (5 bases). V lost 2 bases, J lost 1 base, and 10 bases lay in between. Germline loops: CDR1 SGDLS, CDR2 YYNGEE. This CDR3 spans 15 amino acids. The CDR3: CASSVQGASNQPQHF. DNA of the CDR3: TGTGCCAGCAGCGTCCAGGGCGCAAGCAATCAGCCCCAGCATTTT.

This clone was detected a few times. CDR3 region: CASSRTSGNSYEQYF. The CDR3 DNA follows: TGCGCCAGCAGTAGGACTAGCGGAAACTCCTACGAGCAGTACTTC. The rearrangement uses TRBV10-2 and TRBJ2-7, with TRBD2 matching 10 bases. V lost 5 bases and J lost 0; bases outside the gene matches: 4. In germline, CDR1 is WSHSY, CDR2 SAAADI. CDR3 length: 15 amino acids.

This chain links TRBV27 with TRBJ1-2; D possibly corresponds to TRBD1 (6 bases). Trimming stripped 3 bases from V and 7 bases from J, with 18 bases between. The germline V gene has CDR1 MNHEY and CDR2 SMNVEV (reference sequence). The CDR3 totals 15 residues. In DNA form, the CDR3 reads TGTGCCAGCAGTTTTGACGTACAGGGATTGGGTGGCTACACCTTC. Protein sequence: CASSFDVQGLGGYTF.

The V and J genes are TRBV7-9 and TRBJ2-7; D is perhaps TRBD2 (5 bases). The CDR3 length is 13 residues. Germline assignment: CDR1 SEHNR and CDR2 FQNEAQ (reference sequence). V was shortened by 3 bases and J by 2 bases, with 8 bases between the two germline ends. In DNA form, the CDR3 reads TGTGCCAGCAGCTTGCCTAGCACCTACGAGCAGTACTTC. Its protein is CASSLPSTYEQYF.

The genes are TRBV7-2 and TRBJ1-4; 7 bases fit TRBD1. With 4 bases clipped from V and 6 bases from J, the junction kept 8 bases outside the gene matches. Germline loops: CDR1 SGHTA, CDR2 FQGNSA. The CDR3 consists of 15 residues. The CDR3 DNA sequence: TGTGCCAGCAGCTCCGGACAGGCTCTCGATGAAAAACTGTTTTTT. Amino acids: CASSSGQALDEKLFF.

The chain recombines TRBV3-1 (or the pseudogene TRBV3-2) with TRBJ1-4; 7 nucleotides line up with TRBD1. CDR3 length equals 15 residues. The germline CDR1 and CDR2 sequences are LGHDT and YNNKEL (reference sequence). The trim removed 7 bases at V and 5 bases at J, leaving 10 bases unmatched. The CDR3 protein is CASTRGQGGNEKLFF. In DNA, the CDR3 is TGTGCCAGCACTCGGGGGCAGGGGGGAAATGAAAAACTGTTTTTT.

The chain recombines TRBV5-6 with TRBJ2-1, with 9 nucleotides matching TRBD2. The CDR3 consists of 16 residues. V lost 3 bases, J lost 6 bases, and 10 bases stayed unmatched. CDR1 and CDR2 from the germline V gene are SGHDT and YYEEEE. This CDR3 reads CASSSPGTSSGNEQFF. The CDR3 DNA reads TGTGCCAGCAGCTCGCCCGGGACTAGCTCGGGCAATGAGCAGTTCTTC.

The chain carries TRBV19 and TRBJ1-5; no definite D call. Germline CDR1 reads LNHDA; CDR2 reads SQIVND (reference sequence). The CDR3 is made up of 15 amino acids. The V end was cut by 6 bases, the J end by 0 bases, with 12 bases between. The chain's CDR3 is CASRVAGYSNQPQHF. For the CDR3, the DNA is TGTGCCAGTAGAGTGGCGGGTTATAGCAATCAGCCCCAGCATTTT.

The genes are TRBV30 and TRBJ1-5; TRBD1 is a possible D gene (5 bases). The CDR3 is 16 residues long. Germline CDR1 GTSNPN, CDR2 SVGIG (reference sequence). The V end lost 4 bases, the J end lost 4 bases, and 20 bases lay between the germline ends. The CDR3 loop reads CAWTAQWDFENQPQHF. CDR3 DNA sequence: TGTGCCTGGACAGCTCAGTGGGACTTCGAAAATCAGCCCCAGCATTTT.

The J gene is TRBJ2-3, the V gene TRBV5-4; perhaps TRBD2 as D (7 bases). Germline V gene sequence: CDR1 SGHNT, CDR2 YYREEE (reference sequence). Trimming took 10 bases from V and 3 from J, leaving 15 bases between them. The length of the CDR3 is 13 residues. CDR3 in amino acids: CAAGEGGTDTQYF. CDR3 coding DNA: TGTGCCGCAGGGGAGGGTGGAACAGATACGCAGTATTTT.

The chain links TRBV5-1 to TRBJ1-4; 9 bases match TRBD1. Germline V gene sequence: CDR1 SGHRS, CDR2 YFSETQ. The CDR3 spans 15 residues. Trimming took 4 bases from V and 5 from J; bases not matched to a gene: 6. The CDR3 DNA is TGCGCCAGCAGCGGCCCGGGACAGGGCAATGAAAAACTGTTTTTT. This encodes CASSGPGQGNEKLFF.

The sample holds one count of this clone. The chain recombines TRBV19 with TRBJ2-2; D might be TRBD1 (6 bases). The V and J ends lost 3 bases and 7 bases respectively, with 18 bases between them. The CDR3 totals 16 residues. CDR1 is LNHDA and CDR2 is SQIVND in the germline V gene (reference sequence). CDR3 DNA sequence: TGTGCCAGTAGTATCTACAACAGGGAAAGAGGCGGGGAGCTGTTTTTT. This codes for CASSIYNRERGGELFF.

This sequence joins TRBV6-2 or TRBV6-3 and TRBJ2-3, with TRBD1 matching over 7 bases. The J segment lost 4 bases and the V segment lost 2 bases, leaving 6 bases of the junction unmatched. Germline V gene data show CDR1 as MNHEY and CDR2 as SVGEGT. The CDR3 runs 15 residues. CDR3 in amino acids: CASSYASQGSDTQYF. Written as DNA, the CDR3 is TGTGCCAGCAGTTACGCCTCACAGGGGTCAGATACGCAGTATTTT.

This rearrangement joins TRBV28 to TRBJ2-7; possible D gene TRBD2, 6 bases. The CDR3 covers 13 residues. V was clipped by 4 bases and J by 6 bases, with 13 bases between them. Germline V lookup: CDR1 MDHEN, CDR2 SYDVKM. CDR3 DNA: TGTGCCAGCAGTTCTGGAGGGCCGAGCGAGCAGTACTTC. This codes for CASSSGGPSEQYF. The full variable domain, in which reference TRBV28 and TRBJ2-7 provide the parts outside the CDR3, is DVKVTQSSRYLVKRTGEKVFLECVQDMDHENMFWYRQDPGLGLRLIYFSYDVKMKEKGDIPEGYSVSREKKERFSLILESASTNQTSMYLCASSSGGPSEQYFGPGTRLTVT.

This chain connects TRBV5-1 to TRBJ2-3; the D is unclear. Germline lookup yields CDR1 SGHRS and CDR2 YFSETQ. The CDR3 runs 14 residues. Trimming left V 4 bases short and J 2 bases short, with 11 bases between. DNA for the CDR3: TGCGCCAGCAGCATTCCACTTTCCACAGATACGCAGTATTTT. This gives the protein CASSIPLSTDTQYF.

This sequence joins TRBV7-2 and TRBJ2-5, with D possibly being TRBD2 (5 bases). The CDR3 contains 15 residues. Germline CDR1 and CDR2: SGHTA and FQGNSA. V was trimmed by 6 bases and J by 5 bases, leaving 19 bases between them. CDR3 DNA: TGTGCCAGCAGTATGACTACGACCCCATGGGAGACCCAGTACTTC. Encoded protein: CASSMTTTPWETQYF.

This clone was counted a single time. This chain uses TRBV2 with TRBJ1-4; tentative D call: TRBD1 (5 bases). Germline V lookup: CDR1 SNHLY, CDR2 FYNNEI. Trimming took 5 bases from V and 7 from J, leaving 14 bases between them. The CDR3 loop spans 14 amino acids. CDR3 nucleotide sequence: TGTGCCAGCAGTAGTCAGGGTTCTAGTGAAAAACTGTTTTTT. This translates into CASSSQGSSEKLFF.